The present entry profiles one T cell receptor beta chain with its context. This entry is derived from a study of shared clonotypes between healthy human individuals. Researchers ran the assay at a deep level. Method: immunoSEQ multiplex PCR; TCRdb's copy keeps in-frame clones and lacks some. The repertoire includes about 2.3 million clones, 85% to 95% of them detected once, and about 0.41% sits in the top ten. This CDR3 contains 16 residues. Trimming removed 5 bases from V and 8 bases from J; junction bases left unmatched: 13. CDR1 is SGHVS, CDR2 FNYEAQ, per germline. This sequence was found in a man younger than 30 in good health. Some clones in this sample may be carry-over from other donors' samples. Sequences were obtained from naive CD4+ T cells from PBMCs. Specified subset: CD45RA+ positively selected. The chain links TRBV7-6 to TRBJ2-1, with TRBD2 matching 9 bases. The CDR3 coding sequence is TGTGCCAGCAGCCCGACCTATAGCGGGAGTAACGATGAGCAGTTCTTC. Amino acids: CASSPTYSGSNDEQFF.